The 27 T cell receptor beta chains reported below all come from one sample, sequenced in a study of cytomegalovirus exposure and HLA in healthy donors. Researchers ran the PCR with 60 Vbeta and 13 Jbeta primers. The repertoire was sequenced with immunoSEQ multiplex PCR; TCRdb's copy has only in-frame clones and lacks some. The listing records about 130,000 clones. Source material: PBMCs. Source of these receptors: a man between 18 and 29 years old in good health and CMV-seronegative.

V gene TRBV19 combines with J gene TRBJ1-1; D gene unclear. Germline V gene sequence: CDR1 LNHDA, CDR2 SQIVND (reference sequence). Trimming left V 3 bases short and J 1 base short, with 9 bases between. This CDR3 is built from 14 residues. This chain's CDR3 is CASSMPAGNTEAFF. CDR3 DNA: TGTGCCAGTAGTATGCCCGCAGGGAACACTGAAGCTTTCTTT.

The CDR3 spells CASSPNQGRYNQPQHF. For the CDR3, the DNA is TGTGCCAGCTCACCCAATCAGGGCAGGTACAATCAGCCCCAGCATTTT. The chain couples TRBV18 to TRBJ1-5; the D gene is possibly TRBD1 (5 bases). V was cut by 3 bases and J by 3 bases, with 15 bases left in between. The length of the CDR3 is 16 residues. Germline assignment: CDR1 KGHSH and CDR2 LQKENI.

The chain combines TRBV29-1 with TRBJ2-5; the match to TRBD1 covers 7 bases. CDR3 length: 16 residues. The germline gives CDR1 SQVTM, CDR2 ANQGSEA. V lost 2 bases to trimming and J lost 4 bases; unmatched junction nucleotides: 13. CDR3 protein: CSVEILGRGGRETQYF. CDR3 DNA: TGCAGCGTTGAAATCTTAGGTAGAGGGGGCCGAGAGACCCAGTACTTC.

The chain has TRBV28 and TRBJ2-7, with TRBD1 as a possible D gene (5 bases). The CDR3 contains 14 residues. Germline CDR1 and CDR2: MDHEN and SYDVKM. Between the trimmed V and J ends, which lost 8 bases and 3 bases, there was a span of 17 bases. The CDR3 here is CASRDRGIVYEQYF. In nucleotides, the CDR3 is TGTGCCAGCCGTGATAGGGGTATCGTCTACGAGCAGTACTTC.

The V and J genes are TRBV5-1 and TRBJ1-4, with D uncertain. The germline gives CDR1 SGHRS, CDR2 YFSETQ. The V gene lost 4 bases and the J gene lost 0 bases, with 7 bases spanning the gap. This CDR3 is 14 amino acids long. The CDR3 coding sequence is TGCGCCAGCAGCCCGGGTACAACTAATGAAAAACTGTTTTTT. Translated, it gives CASSPGTTNEKLFF.

J is TRBJ1-1 and V is TRBV28; D possibly corresponds to TRBD1 (5 bases). This CDR3 spans 13 amino acids. Germline values: CDR1 MDHEN, CDR2 SYDVKM. V shed 2 bases and J shed 8 bases, with 12 bases lying between them. The CDR3 nucleotides are TGTGCCAGCAGTTTAAGAATAAGGGGAGAAGCTTTCTTT. This sequence encodes CASSLRIRGEAFF.

This CDR3 is CSVAGTGSGLGTQYF. In DNA, the CDR3 is TGCAGCGTTGCCGGGACTGGCTCGGGGTTAGGTACGCAGTATTTT. This rearrangement joins TRBV29-1 to TRBJ2-3, with D perhaps TRBD2 (6 bases). Trimming pared 4 bases from V and 8 bases from J, leaving 22 bases between. The CDR3 has 15 residues. Germline V gene sequence: CDR1 SQVTM, CDR2 ANQGSEA.

The chain combines TRBV6-5 with TRBJ2-5; 8 positions match TRBD2. The J call may not be correct, given that the DNA end is closer to TRBJ2-7. The CDR3 loop spans 16 amino acids. Germline CDR1 MNHEY, CDR2 SVGAGI. CDR3 sequence reads: CASSYFTSGVSYEQYF. In DNA, the CDR3 is TGTGCCAGCAGTTACTTTACTAGCGGCGTCTCCTACGAGCAGTACTTC.

The gene calls are TRBV27 and TRBJ2-1; 9 nucleotides align to TRBD2. CDR1 is MNHEY, CDR2 SMNVEV, per germline (reference sequence). The CDR3 has 15 residues. V was pared by 1 base and J by 9 bases, with 7 bases of the junction left unmatched. The DNA of the CDR3 is TGTGCCAGCAGTTTATTTTTTAGCGGGAGAAGTGAGCAGTTCTTC. Protein: CASSLFFSGRSEQFF.

This sequence joins TRBV6-4 and TRBJ2-3; D possibly corresponds to TRBD2 (6 bases). Trimming shortened V by 4 bases and J by 3 bases, and 11 bases separated the two germline ends. The CDR3 totals 14 residues. Germline V CDR1 and CDR2: MRHNA, SNTAGT. The CDR3 DNA follows: TGTGCCAGCAGTGCGGCGGGAAAAACAGATACGCAGTATTTT. This sequence encodes CASSAAGKTDTQYF.

The chain carries TRBV19 and TRBJ2-7; TRBD2 aligns across 11 bases. With 2 bases clipped from V and 5 bases from J, the junction kept 2 bases outside the gene matches. Germline CDR1 is LNHDA and CDR2 is SQIVND (reference sequence). The CDR3 totals 14 residues. The CDR3 here is CASSITSGSNEQYF. CDR3 bases: TGTGCCAGTAGTATAACTAGCGGGAGTAACGAGCAGTACTTC.

The V call is TRBV29-1, the J call TRBJ1-1; D is undetermined. Germline V CDR1 and CDR2: SQVTM, ANQGSEA. V lost 7 bases and J 0 bases, leaving 12 bases between the germline ends. The CDR3 is made up of 13 amino acids. The CDR3 nucleotides are TGCAGCGCCACGGCGGCCATGAACACTGAAGCTTTCTTT. It codes for CSATAAMNTEAFF.

The genes are TRBV28 and TRBJ1-1; D remains unclear. CDR3 length: 17 amino acids. CDR1 is MDHEN, CDR2 SYDVKM, per germline. V dropped 3 bases and J dropped 5 bases, with 22 bases sitting between them. DNA of the CDR3: TGTGCCAGCAGTTTCTTCGGGGTATTGGGTGTTAGAACTGAAGCTTTCTTT. The encoded protein is CASSFFGVLGVRTEAFF.

As DNA, the CDR3 is TGTGCCAGCAGCTCCTCCGGGACAGGGGACTACGAGCAGTACTTC. Translation: CASSSSGTGDYEQYF. The chain combines TRBV7-9 with TRBJ2-7; TRBD1 agrees at 10 bases. V shed 4 bases and J 3 bases; nucleotides not matched to a gene: 6. Looked up from germline, CDR1 is SEHNR and CDR2 is FQNEAQ (reference sequence). The CDR3 is 15 residues long.

The CDR3 DNA follows: TGTGCCAGCAGTGCAACCGGGACTAGCGGGAGCCATGAGCAGTTCTTC. Translation gives CASSATGTSGSHEQFF. This sequence joins TRBV6-1 and TRBJ2-1; 14 bases are shared with TRBD2. Losses at the gene ends were 4 bases for V and 8 bases for J; bases not matched to a gene: 7. This CDR3 contains 16 residues. Per the germline V gene, CDR1 is MNHNS and CDR2 is SASEGT.

The rearrangement joins TRBV6-5 to TRBJ2-4, with a weak D call TRBD2 (5 bases). Germline lookup yields CDR1 MNHEY and CDR2 SVGAGI. The CDR3 consists of 15 residues. V lost 2 bases and J 2 bases, leaving 10 bases between the germline ends. The CDR3 region has the DNA TGTGCCAGCAGTTACGAAGGCGGGCCCAAAAACATTCAGTACTTC. Encoded protein: CASSYEGGPKNIQYF.

This sequence joins TRBV5-4 and TRBJ2-7, with 8 positions matching TRBD2. This CDR3 is built from 16 residues. With V trimmed by 7 bases and J by 3 bases, 15 bases remained unmatched. CDR1 is SGHNT and CDR2 is YYREEE in the germline V gene (reference sequence). The CDR3 reads CASSSAGAGVDYEQYF. The CDR3 DNA reads TGTGCCAGCTCCTCCGCCGGAGCGGGAGTTGACTACGAGCAGTACTTC. The entire variable domain, with the rest obtained from reference TRBV5-4 and TRBJ2-7, is as follows: ETGVTQSPTHLIKTRGQQVTLRCSSQSGHNTVSWYQQALGQGPQFIFQYYREEENGRGNFPPRFSGLQFPNYSSELNVNALELDDSALYLCASSSAGAGVDYEQYFGPGTRLTVT.

The chain links TRBV11-1 to TRBJ1-5; the D is unclear. Between the trimmed V and J ends, which lost 6 bases and 2 bases, there was a span of 8 bases. CDR3 length: 13 residues. Germline lookup yields CDR1 SGHAT and CDR2 FQDESV (reference sequence). CDR3 loop: CASSHGGNQPQHF. CDR3 in DNA: TGTGCCAGCAGTCACGGTGGCAATCAGCCCCAGCATTTT.

The chain is built from TRBV11-2 and TRBJ2-3, with D possibly matching TRBD2 (5 bases). The CDR3 runs to 18 residues. The V and J ends lost 4 bases and 4 bases respectively, with 24 bases between them. CDR1 is SGHAT, CDR2 FQNNGV, per germline. The CDR3: CASSSTNSLVGRPDTQYF. The CDR3, as DNA: TGTGCCAGCAGCTCGACAAACTCACTAGTTGGTCGGCCAGATACGCAGTATTTT.

V usage is TRBV9 and J usage is TRBJ1-5; no reliable D call. Trimming took off 0 bases at V and 0 bases at J, with 7 bases between the two ends. Germline CDR1 is SGDLS and CDR2 is YYNGEE. The CDR3 loop spans 15 amino acids. CDR3 nucleotides: TGTGCCAGCAGCGTAGGGCCCGCTAGCAATCAGCCCCAGCATTTT. Translated: CASSVGPASNQPQHF.

This chain uses TRBV5-1 with TRBJ2-2; 10 nucleotides align to TRBD2. V dropped 5 bases and J dropped 13; count of bases not matched to a gene: 11. The CDR3 is made up of 14 amino acids. Germline V gene sequence: CDR1 SGHRS, CDR2 YFSETQ. CDR3 sequence (DNA): TGCGCCAGCAGTCCTACTAGCGGGAACCCTGGGCTGTTTTTT. Protein: CASSPTSGNPGLFF.

In nucleotides, the CDR3 is TGTGCCAGCAGCCCGCGAGTCCAAACAGGGCCTGCTGGCTACACCTTC. Translation gives CASSPRVQTGPAGYTF. V is TRBV7-2 and J is TRBJ1-2; tentative D call: TRBD1 (6 bases). The CDR3 length is 16 residues. Looked up from germline, CDR1 is SGHTA and CDR2 is FQGNSA. The V gene lost 5 bases and the J gene lost 7 bases, with 23 bases spanning the gap.

The rearrangement uses TRBV11-3 and TRBJ2-7; 9 bases are a match to TRBD1. The CDR3 consists of 14 residues. V gave up 5 bases and J gave up 2 bases; unmatched junction bases: 4. Germline assignment: CDR1 SGHNT and CDR2 YENEEA. CDR3 protein: CASSRTGEPYEQYF. Written as DNA, the CDR3 is TGTGCCAGCAGCCGGACAGGGGAGCCCTACGAGCAGTACTTC.

The DNA for the CDR3 is TGTGCCAGCAGCACCTCGAGCGGGTCTTCCTACGAGCAGTACTTC. As protein: CASSTSSGSSYEQYF. J is TRBJ2-7 and V is TRBV11-2; maybe TRBD2 (6 bases). Looked up from germline, CDR1 is SGHAT and CDR2 is FQNNGV. CDR3 length: 15 amino acids. Trimming cost V 5 bases and J 1 base, with 15 bases left between them.

The chain employs TRBV19 and TRBJ2-7; 9 positions agree with TRBD2. CDR3 length: 14 residues. Trimming at V came to 3 bases and at J to 6 bases, leaving 6 bases not matched to a gene. CDR1 and CDR2 from the germline V gene are LNHDA and SQIVND (reference sequence). The CDR3 DNA follows: TGTGCCAGTAGTATTCTAGCGGGACGAGGCGAGCAGTACTTC. Its protein is CASSILAGRGEQYF.

The rearrangement uses TRBV6-5 and TRBJ1-6, with a possible D match to TRBD1 (6 bases). The ends were cut back, 6 bases at V and 5 bases at J, with 11 bases in the middle. The CDR3 loop spans 14 amino acids. Germline V lookup: CDR1 MNHEY, CDR2 SVGAGI. The CDR3 reads CASSKQGNNSPLHF. CDR3 sequence (DNA): TGTGCCAGCAGCAAACAGGGAAATAATTCACCCCTCCACTTT.

The gene calls are TRBV6-6 and TRBJ1-6, with a weak D call TRBD1 (6 bases). The germline V and J ends were trimmed by 2 bases and 9 bases, with 11 bases remaining between them. There are 14 residues in the CDR3. Germline values: CDR1 MNHNY, CDR2 SVGAGI (reference sequence). CDR3 residues: CASSYRDIRSPLHF. Here the CDR3 DNA reads TGTGCCAGCAGTTACCGGGACATACGTTCACCCCTCCACTTT.